The 27 T cell receptor beta chains reported below all come from one sample, sequenced in a study of cytomegalovirus exposure and HLA in healthy donors. With 60 Vbeta and 13 Jbeta primers, the PCR was carried out. The repertoire was sequenced with immunoSEQ multiplex PCR; TCRdb's copy has only in-frame clones and lacks some. Found here are roughly 93,000 clones, over 60% of them singletons; the top ten hold 7% to 10%. Specimen: PBMCs. These receptors were taken from a human donor in good health.

The chain uses TRBV6-5 and TRBJ1-6; 10 bases map to TRBD1. Germline V CDR1 and CDR2: MNHEY, SVGAGI. CDR3 length: 15 amino acids. V lost 2 bases, J lost 10 bases, and 5 bases stayed unmatched. The CDR3 loop is CASSYEDRGNSPLHF. The DNA for the CDR3 is TGTGCCAGCAGTTACGAGGACAGGGGGAACTCACCCCTCCACTTT.

The count of this clone is one. The chain is built from TRBV6-1 and TRBJ2-7; no clear D gene. V lost 0 bases and J 0 bases, leaving 9 bases between the germline ends. The length of the CDR3 is 15 residues. Germline lookup yields CDR1 MNHNS and CDR2 SASEGT. The CDR3 region has the DNA TGTGCCAGCAGTGAAGCGTTCAGGTCCTCCTACGAGCAGTACTTC. This sequence encodes CASSEAFRSSYEQYF.

This clone has just a few counts. The rearrangement uses TRBV7-9 and TRBJ1-1; D is possibly TRBD1 (5 bases). The CDR3 loop spans 13 amino acids. CDR1 and CDR2 (germline): SEHNR, FQNEAQ (reference sequence). V lost 5 bases, J lost 1 base, and 8 bases lay in between. Here the CDR3 reads CASSRGGNTEAFF. The CDR3 nucleotides read TGTGCCAGCAGCCGGGGGGGGAACACTGAAGCTTTCTTT.

The chain links TRBV7-2 to TRBJ2-1; possible D gene TRBD2, 6 bases. Germline CDR1 and CDR2: SGHTA and FQGNSA. V gave up 0 bases and J gave up 3 bases, with 12 bases separating them. This CDR3 has 16 amino acids. The CDR3 nucleotides are TGTGCCAGCAGCTTAGCGTGGAGGGCGAACTACAATGAGCAGTTCTTC. Its translation: CASSLAWRANYNEQFF.

The J gene is TRBJ1-6, the V gene TRBV5-1, with D maybe TRBD1 (5 bases). Trimming took 4 bases from V and 8 from J, leaving 19 bases between them. There are 16 residues in the CDR3. CDR1 is SGHRS and CDR2 is YFSETQ in the germline V gene. The CDR3 DNA reads TGCGCCAGCAGCCCCCTTGGAGGGACCCCAGATTCACCCCTCCACTTT. Translating gives CASSPLGGTPDSPLHF.

V usage is TRBV6-6 and J usage is TRBJ1-5; D call uncertain. Germline V lookup: CDR1 MNHNY, CDR2 SVGAGI (reference sequence). The V end was cut by 0 bases, the J end by 9 bases, with 6 bases between. The CDR3 runs to 12 residues. For the CDR3, the DNA is TGTGCCAGCAGTTACTCCGGTGGGCCCCAGCATTTT. Translated: CASSYSGGPQHF.

The rearrangement uses TRBV5-1 and TRBJ1-5; D gene unclear. Germline CDR1 reads SGHRS; CDR2 reads YFSETQ. CDR3 size: 15 residues. V gave up 0 bases and J gave up 6 bases, with 13 bases separating them. The CDR3 region has the DNA TGCGCCAGCAGCTTGGTTGCGGGAGTGGGTCAGCCCCAGCATTTT. It specifies CASSLVAGVGQPQHF. The complete variable domain, with remaining parts taken from reference TRBV5-1 and TRBJ1-5, reads KAGVTQTPRYLIKTRGQQVTLSCSPISGHRSVSWYQQTPGQGLQFLFEYFSETQRNKGNFPGRFSGRQFSNSRSEMNVSTLELGDSALYLCASSLVAGVGQPQHFGDGTRLSIL.

The chain employs TRBV2 and TRBJ2-5; D remains unclear. TRBJ2-7 explains the end of the DNA better; the J call may be wrong. Germline CDR1 SNHLY, CDR2 FYNNEI. The CDR3 is 14 amino acids. CDR3 protein: CASSGVLETYEQYF. The CDR3 DNA reads TGTGCCAGCAGTGGGGTACTGGAGACCTACGAGCAGTACTTC.

This clone was picked up a small number of times. This chain uses TRBV25-1 with TRBJ1-1; 7 positions match TRBD1. Germline V gene sequence: CDR1 MGHDK, CDR2 SYGVNS. The CDR3 loop spans 16 amino acids. The ends lost 4 bases at V and 6 bases at J; junction bases unmatched: 14. The chain's CDR3 is CASSANKLTGSAEAFF. CDR3 coding DNA: TGTGCCAGCAGTGCAAACAAACTGACAGGGTCAGCTGAAGCTTTCTTT.

The chain is built from TRBV15 and TRBJ2-5; D is perhaps TRBD2 (6 bases). Trimming took off 1 base at V and 11 bases at J, with 14 bases between the two ends. In germline, CDR1 is LNHNV, CDR2 YYDKDF (reference sequence). This CDR3 has 13 amino acids. The CDR3 DNA reads as TGTGCCACCAGCAGAGCGGGGGTTGGTGAGCAGTACTTC. Amino acid sequence: CATSRAGVGEQYF.

This chain links TRBV4-1 with TRBJ1-1; possible D gene TRBD1, 5 bases. V dropped 2 bases and J dropped 3 bases, with 10 bases sitting between them. The CDR3 is 14 amino acids. The germline V gene encodes CDR1 MGHRA and CDR2 YSYEKL. In DNA form, the CDR3 reads TGCGCCAGCAGCCAACAGGGACTCGACACTGAAGCTTTCTTT. Protein: CASSQQGLDTEAFF.

A few counts support this clone. CDR3 nucleotides: TGTGCCAGTACCCCACGGGGGGTCAGAGGTGCTTTCTTT. Protein: CASTPRGVRGAFF. The gene calls are TRBV19 and TRBJ1-1, with D maybe TRBD1 (5 bases). Trimming pared 7 bases from V and 11 bases from J, leaving 20 bases between. There are 13 residues in the CDR3. Looked up from germline, CDR1 is LNHDA and CDR2 is SQIVND (reference sequence).

The V gene is TRBV5-1, the J gene TRBJ1-1; no reliable D call. From germline, CDR1 is SGHRS and CDR2 YFSETQ. Deletions cut 0 bases from V and 4 bases from J, with 10 bases between. This CDR3 has 14 residues. CDR3 region: CASSLGAQATEAFF. The DNA of the CDR3 is TGCGCCAGCAGCTTGGGGGCTCAGGCCACTGAAGCTTTCTTT.

This sequence joins TRBV9 and TRBJ2-1; 9 bases match TRBD2. Germline loops: CDR1 SGDLS, CDR2 YYNGEE. V trimming: 0 bases; J trimming: 8 bases; junction bases outside the gene matches: 9. The CDR3 sequence is 16 residues long. The CDR3 coding sequence is TGTGCCAGCAGCGTAGAACTAGCGGGCCACCCGCATGAGCAGTTCTTC. Residues: CASSVELAGHPHEQFF.

This clone was seen a few times. The gene calls are TRBV5-6 and TRBJ2-2; 9 bases agree with TRBD1. Losses at the gene ends were 0 bases for V and 7 bases for J; bases not matched to a gene: 4. The CDR3 sequence is 15 residues long. In germline, CDR1 is SGHDT, CDR2 YYEEEE. The CDR3 loop reads CASSLGDRAIGELFF. The CDR3 nucleotides read TGTGCCAGCAGCTTGGGGGACAGGGCCATCGGGGAGCTGTTTTTT.

The chain is built from TRBV5-4 and TRBJ2-7; 7 bases are shared with TRBD2. The CDR3 totals 13 residues. Germline assignment: CDR1 SGHNT and CDR2 YYREEE (reference sequence). Trimming at V came to 3 bases and at J to 12 bases, leaving 12 bases not matched to a gene. The DNA for the CDR3 is TGTGCCAGCAGCTACGGGCGGGAGAGCAAGCGGTACTTC. Translating it yields CASSYGRESKRYF.

The rearrangement links TRBV19 to TRBJ1-5, with D tentatively TRBD1 (5 bases). Per the germline V gene, CDR1 is LNHDA and CDR2 is SQIVND (reference sequence). V shed 11 bases and J shed 1 base, with 21 bases lying between them. The length of the CDR3 is 16 residues. The DNA of the CDR3 is TGTGCCCCTAATAGGGCAGGGCCTTTGAGCAATCAGCCCCAGCATTTT. This encodes CAPNRAGPLSNQPQHF.

In this sample, this clone turned up a few times. The chain links TRBV9 to TRBJ2-1, with 7 bases fitting TRBD1. The V gene's germline CDR1 is SGDLS and CDR2 YYNGEE. CDR3 length: 15 amino acids. J was trimmed by 5 bases and V by 5 bases; bases with no gene match: 10. The CDR3 sequence is CASSRRDSLNNEQFF. The CDR3 DNA sequence: TGTGCCAGCAGTAGAAGGGACAGCCTTAACAATGAGCAGTTCTTC.

J is TRBJ1-5 and V is TRBV7-9; possibly TRBD1 for D (5 bases). The CDR3 length is 12 residues. In germline, CDR1 is SEHNR, CDR2 FQNEAQ (reference sequence). The germline V and J ends were trimmed by 5 bases and 7 bases, with 9 bases remaining between them. CDR3 sequence reads: CASSPGGQPQHF. DNA of the CDR3: TGTGCCAGCAGCCCTGGGGGGCAGCCCCAGCATTTT.

As DNA, the CDR3 is TGTGCCAGCAGTGTTCTCTCGGGGAACTATGGCTACACCTTC. It yields the protein CASSVLSGNYGYTF. The chain carries TRBV25-1 and TRBJ1-2; D call uncertain. There are 14 residues in the CDR3. Looked up from germline, CDR1 is MGHDK and CDR2 is SYGVNS. V dropped 4 bases and J dropped 2 bases, with 11 bases sitting between them.

The chain combines TRBV7-2 with TRBJ2-7; 9 bases agree with TRBD1. The germline gives CDR1 SGHTA, CDR2 FQGNSA. V was clipped by 0 bases and J by 4 bases; unmatched bases: 7. The CDR3 length is 16 residues. The CDR3 nucleotides are TGTGCCAGCAGCTTAGCGAACAGGGGGCGGGTGTACGAGCAGTACTTC. This sequence encodes CASSLANRGRVYEQYF.

The rearrangement links TRBV5-4 to TRBJ1-2; 8 nucleotides match TRBD1. Per germline, CDR1 SGHNT and CDR2 YYREEE (reference sequence). This CDR3 contains 14 residues. The junction had 7 bases not matched to a gene; V was cut back by 1 base and J by 8 bases. As DNA, the CDR3 is TGTGCCAGCAGCTTGTCAGGGGGCGCGGCCGGCTACACCTTC. Residues: CASSLSGGAAGYTF.

The rearrangement joins TRBV5-1 to TRBJ2-5, with D maybe TRBD1 (6 bases). V dropped 0 bases and J dropped 2 bases, with 14 bases sitting between them. The CDR3 has 16 amino acids. Germline V CDR1 and CDR2: SGHRS, YFSETQ. CDR3 protein: CASSLGLSGAQETQYF. For the CDR3, the DNA is TGCGCCAGCAGCTTGGGTCTTTCAGGGGCGCAAGAGACCCAGTACTTC.

This clone appeared once. This rearrangement joins TRBV2 to TRBJ1-5; 9 bases align to TRBD1. After removal of 6 bases from V and 4 bases from J, the junction contained 7 bases not matched to a gene. This CDR3 region has 15 residues. Germline CDR1 and CDR2: SNHLY and FYNNEI. CDR3 residues: CASSGGTGRNQPQHF. The CDR3 nucleotides read TGTGCCAGCAGCGGGGGGACAGGGCGAAATCAGCCCCAGCATTTT.

The genes are TRBV19 and TRBJ2-3, with D perhaps TRBD2 (5 bases). Between the trimmed V and J ends, which lost 3 bases and 0 bases, there was a span of 10 bases. The length of the CDR3 is 15 residues. Germline assignment: CDR1 LNHDA and CDR2 SQIVND (reference sequence). CDR3 nucleotides: TGTGCCAGTAGTATTGGGGAGACGAGCACAGATACGCAGTATTTT. This gives the protein CASSIGETSTDTQYF.

This rearrangement joins TRBV19 to TRBJ1-1, with D possibly TRBD1 on 6 matching bases. This CDR3 contains 16 residues. Between the trimmed V and J ends, which lost 3 bases and 1 base, there was a span of 15 bases. The germline CDR1 and CDR2 sequences are LNHDA and SQIVND (reference sequence). The CDR3 DNA reads TGTGCCAGTAGTATGATCTTAGGACAGCGGAACACTGAAGCTTTCTTT. Translation gives CASSMILGQRNTEAFF.

The chain recombines TRBV27 with TRBJ1-2; weak D call: TRBD1 (5 bases). The CDR3 covers 14 residues. Germline CDR1 and CDR2: MNHEY and SMNVEV (reference sequence). V was trimmed by 4 bases and J by 4 bases, leaving 13 bases between them. In DNA form, the CDR3 reads TGTGCCAGCAGTTCCGGAAGGGGTGGCTATGGCTACACCTTC. It codes for CASSSGRGGYGYTF.